Listed here are 18 T cell receptor beta chains from one sample, sequenced in a study of OX40 agonist ivuxolimab in advanced cancers. Libraries were prepared by immunoSEQ multiplex PCR; TCRdb keeps only in-frame clonotypes and omits some of them. Here the sample spans about 28,000 clones, roughly 83% being singletons. Sequences were derived from CD4+ or CD8+ T cells sorted from blood, sampled in a trial of the OX40 agonist ivuxolimab. The receptors were sampled from an adult with an advanced solid tumor such as melanoma, head and neck, liver or kidney cancer.

CDR3 sequence (DNA): TGTGCCAGCAGCGTAGGCGGTAGCGGGAGAAATGAGCAGTTCTTC. Protein product: CASSVGGSGRNEQFF. V usage is TRBV9 and J usage is TRBJ2-1, with 9 bases that match TRBD2. The CDR3 has 15 residues. The trim removed 0 bases at V and 7 bases at J, leaving 5 bases unmatched. CDR1 and CDR2 (germline): SGDLS, YYNGEE.

A note on this clone: A much larger clone lies a single base off, so this may be a read error. V and J are TRBV23-1 and TRBJ1-2; TRBD1 is a possible D gene (5 bases). TRBV23-1 is sorted into the ORF group, with uncertain function. The CDR3 runs 18 residues. DNA of the CDR3: TGCGTCAGCAGTCTCAACCGGTATGGGGGTTGGAGTGACTATGGCTACACCTTC. The encoded protein is CVSSLNRYGGWSDYGYTF.

The chain has TRBV2 and TRBJ2-2; 12 nucleotides align to TRBD2. The germline V gene encodes CDR1 SNHLY and CDR2 FYNNEI. CDR3 size: 15 residues. Trimming took 3 bases from V and 13 from J; bases not matched to a gene: 9. The CDR3 region is CASSDRTSGVFVLFF. The CDR3 DNA is TGTGCCAGCAGTGATCGGACTAGCGGGGTCTTCGTGCTGTTTTTT.

The CDR3 nucleotides are TGTGCCAGCACTACCGACAGGGACCTCTATAGCAATCAGCCCCAGCATTTT. The encoded protein is CASTTDRDLYSNQPQHF. V and J are TRBV28 and TRBJ1-5, with TRBD1 matching over 7 bases. The germline gives CDR1 MDHEN, CDR2 SYDVKM. V dropped 7 bases and J dropped 0; count of bases not matched to a gene: 12. The CDR3 is 17 amino acids.

V is TRBV11-2 and J is TRBJ1-2, with a tentative D call TRBD1 (6 bases). The germline V and J ends were trimmed by 5 bases and 0 bases, with 10 bases remaining between them. CDR3 length: 14 residues. CDR1 and CDR2 from the germline V gene are SGHAT and FQNNGV. For the CDR3, the DNA is TGTGCCAGCAGCGGCGGGACAACTAACTATGGCTACACCTTC. It translates to CASSGGTTNYGYTF.

V usage is TRBV7-9 and J usage is TRBJ2-1; D might be TRBD2 (6 bases). V lost 5 bases and J lost 0, with 14 bases in between. The germline V gene has CDR1 SEHNR and CDR2 FQNEAQ (reference sequence). The CDR3 contains 16 residues. The CDR3 loop is CASSPRAGSSYNEQFF. The CDR3 DNA sequence: TGTGCCAGCAGCCCGAGGGCGGGGAGCTCCTACAATGAGCAGTTCTTC.

V gene TRBV7-9 combines with J gene TRBJ1-2; 7 nucleotides align to TRBD1. V shed 5 bases and J 7 bases; nucleotides not matched to a gene: 13. Germline-derived CDR1 and CDR2 are SEHNR and FQNEAQ (reference sequence). The CDR3 spans 15 residues. The chain's CDR3 is CASSPGGRGEGGYTF. For the CDR3, the DNA is TGTGCCAGCAGCCCGGGCGGCAGGGGGGAGGGTGGCTACACCTTC. Filled out from reference TRBV7-9 and TRBJ1-2, the complete variable domain reads DTGVSQNPRHKITKRGQNVTFRCDPISEHNRLYWYRQTLGQGPEFLTYFQNEAQLEKSRLLSDRFSAERPKGSFSTLEIQRTEQGDSAMYLCASSPGGRGEGGYTFGSGTRLTVV.

The chain is built from TRBV28 and TRBJ1-1, with TRBD1 as a possible D gene (6 bases). The length of the CDR3 is 13 residues. Germline-derived CDR1 and CDR2 are MDHEN and SYDVKM. V was clipped by 7 bases and J by 0 bases, with 9 bases between them. The CDR3 DNA reads TGTGCCAGCACCTGGACAGTGAACACTGAAGCTTTCTTT. Translated, it gives CASTWTVNTEAFF.

The rearrangement joins TRBV29-1 to TRBJ1-2; D perhaps matches TRBD1 (6 bases). This CDR3 contains 13 residues. Germline V gene lookup returns CDR1 SQVTM and CDR2 ANQGSEA. Trimming stripped 5 bases from V and 6 bases from J, with 16 bases between. The CDR3 here is CSVPEAQGNGYTF. CDR3 sequence (DNA): TGCAGCGTTCCAGAGGCGCAGGGGAATGGCTACACCTTC.

A single count supports this clone. The rearrangement joins TRBV7-9 to TRBJ2-1; D may correspond to TRBD1 or TRBD2 (6 bases each). CDR1 is SEHNR, CDR2 FQNEAQ, per germline (reference sequence). The CDR3 has 14 residues. Deletions cut 5 bases from V and 2 bases from J, with 10 bases between. CDR3 in DNA: TGTGCCAGCAGCCCCGGGGGCACCTACAATGAGCAGTTCTTC. Translation: CASSPGGTYNEQFF.

The rearrangement uses TRBV5-1 and TRBJ2-3, with 7 bases that match TRBD2. This CDR3 has 15 amino acids. Germline V CDR1 and CDR2: SGHRS, YFSETQ. Trimming cost V 0 bases and J 2 bases; bases outside gene matches: 3. The DNA for the CDR3 is TGCGCCAGCAGCTTGGCGAGCGGGACCACAGATACGCAGTATTTT. Translated: CASSLASGTTDTQYF.

This clone was counted a single time. The V and J genes are TRBV10-2 and TRBJ1-3; TRBD1 agrees at 8 bases. Germline-derived CDR1 and CDR2 are WSHSY and SAAADI. Losses at the gene ends were 8 bases for V and 14 bases for J; bases not matched to a gene: 11. The CDR3 is 12 amino acids. This CDR3 reads CASGDRGPTLYF. The CDR3 bases are TGCGCCAGCGGCGACAGGGGCCCTACCTTATATTTT.

The chain combines TRBV28 with TRBJ2-2; 9 bases align to TRBD1. The ends lost 5 bases at V and 1 base at J; junction bases unmatched: 5. The length of the CDR3 is 16 residues. CDR1 is MDHEN and CDR2 is SYDVKM in the germline V gene. CDR3 bases: TGTGCCAGCAGTGGGCTGGGACAGGGGAACACCGGGGAGCTGTTTTTT. This encodes CASSGLGQGNTGELFF.

The genes are TRBV6-4 and TRBJ2-3; 10 nucleotides match TRBD1. In germline, CDR1 is MRHNA, CDR2 SNTAGT. This CDR3 has 15 amino acids. Losses at the gene ends were 2 bases for V and 1 base for J; bases not matched to a gene: 0. CDR3 region: CASSDGTGGTDTQYF. CDR3 coding DNA: TGTGCCAGCAGTGACGGGACAGGGGGCACAGATACGCAGTATTTT.

This clone showed up just once. The chain joins TRBV19 to TRBJ1-2; 7 nucleotides line up with TRBD1. J lost 6 bases, V lost 3 bases, and 10 bases had no gene match. Germline assignment: CDR1 LNHDA and CDR2 SQIVND (reference sequence). The CDR3 spans 15 residues. This CDR3 is CASSIRDRASDGYTF. DNA for the CDR3: TGTGCCAGTAGTATCCGGGACAGAGCATCGGATGGCTACACCTTC.

The chain is built from TRBV4-1 and TRBJ2-5; D unresolved. Germline V gives CDR1 MGHRA, CDR2 YSYEKL. V was pared by 0 bases and J by 1 base, with 18 bases between. The CDR3 is made up of 18 amino acids. CDR3 sequence: CASSQDRDHPKSQETQYF. The CDR3 DNA reads as TGCGCCAGCAGCCAAGATCGAGACCACCCAAAGAGCCAAGAGACCCAGTACTTC.

This clone was picked up one time. The DNA is left out, because the CDR3 cannot be placed on it with certainty; the CDR3 is given as TCRdb lists it. The chain carries TRBV9 and TRBJ2-2. Germline V lookup: CDR1 SGDLS, CDR2 YYNGEE. The length of the CDR3 is 15 amino acids, counting both ends. Here the CDR3 reads CASRGGLFGAGELFF.

The J gene is TRBJ1-5, the V gene TRBV2, with D tentatively TRBD1 (5 bases). Germline loops: CDR1 SNHLY, CDR2 FYNNEI. V was pared by 0 bases and J by 5 bases, with 14 bases between. The CDR3 covers 16 residues. CDR3 in DNA: TGTGCCAGCAGTGAAGCGCCCGGGCAGGGCGATCAGCCCCAGCATTTT. It translates to CASSEAPGQGDQPQHF.